This T cell receptor (beta chain) was profiled in a study of OX40 agonist ivuxolimab in advanced cancers. In the study overall: Ivuxolimab, which targeted the costimulatory receptor OX40 (CD134), was an agonistic, fully human IgG2 monoclonal antibody. Intravenous ivuxolimab was administered to patients every 2 weeks at six dose levels: 0.01, 0.1, 0.3, 1.5, 3 and 10 mg/kg. Among the roughly 54 dose-escalation patients, around 20 had hepatocellular carcinoma, some 15 melanoma, 9 renal cell carcinoma and 9 head and neck cancer. In the dose-escalation cohort, approximately 80% of patients were male, and the mean age was 60 years with a range of roughly 20 to 79. Prior anti-PD-1, anti-PD-L1 or anti-CTLA-4 therapy was permitted, and 30% to 45% of dose-escalation patients had received checkpoint inhibitors. Partial responses occurred in three dose-escalation patients, of whom one had hepatocellular carcinoma and two had cutaneous melanoma. The purpose of peripheral TCRbeta sequencing was to test whether ivuxolimab changed TCR sequence diversity and led to clonal T-cell expansion. The paper describes the monotherapy dose-escalation part (N of about 54 patients) of the phase I trial of ivuxolimab. Points the paper makes about the study in general: Which antigens the clonally expanded peripheral T cells were specific for was not determined. Clonal expansion of both CD4+ and CD8+ blood T cells was observed from baseline to week 6 at doses 0.1 to 3.0 mg/kg. Low levels of normalized T-cell clonal expansion were also seen in some patients who did not respond. In the 0.1-3.0 mg/kg groups, partial responders had among the lowest normalized peripheral clonal expansion, particularly in CD8+ T cells. On average, CD8+ T cells showed more expanded clones than CD4+ T cells after ivuxolimab.

Compared with germline, V lacks 7 bases and J lacks 0 bases; bases without a gene match: 14. From a lookup of the germline V gene, CDR1 and CDR2 are SQVTM and ANQGSEA. The CDR3 spans 16 residues, from the cysteine through the phenylalanine. Only the CDR3 DNA is retained, 48 bases long and in frame from the first base. To sequence the TCRbeta CDR3 region, genomic DNA was isolated from the sorted cells. The immunoSEQ Assay was used for sequencing of TCRbeta CDR3 regions. Held by TCRdb, this immuneACCESS table contains in-frame sequences only and omits some clones. Under half of the omission traces to an unresolved V gene where checked; the cause of the rest is unknown. The sample yields around 97,000 clones; roughly 90% were counted once. The top ten constitute around 5.2% of the sample. With respect to this clone: What this receptor recognizes is not known. The input lacks base qualities; no much larger clone sits a single base away.

Patients with autoimmune disease history or receiving systemic immunosuppression were excluded from the trial. Peripheral blood for TCR sequencing was collected from all dose cohorts at baseline, on cycle 4 day 1, and on cycle 7 day 1. The samples were drawn from a first-in-human, open-label, multicenter phase I dose-escalation trial of ivuxolimab. Adults with locally advanced or metastatic melanoma, renal cell, hepatocellular, or head and neck squamous cell carcinoma were enrolled in the trial. CD4+ and CD8+ T cells were sorted separately from peripheral blood before TCR sequencing. The sample here was CD4+ or CD8+ T cells sorted from blood, taken in a trial of the OX40 agonist ivuxolimab. This sequence originates from an adult with an advanced solid tumor such as melanoma, head and neck, liver or kidney cancer. The rearranged chain carries TRBV29-1 and TRBJ1-1, and 7 bases in between align with TRBD1. The CDR3 region: CSARGVQGRVNTEAFF. The nucleotide sequence is TGCAGCGCCAGGGGAGTACAGGGGCGGGTGAACACTGAAGCTTTCTTT.